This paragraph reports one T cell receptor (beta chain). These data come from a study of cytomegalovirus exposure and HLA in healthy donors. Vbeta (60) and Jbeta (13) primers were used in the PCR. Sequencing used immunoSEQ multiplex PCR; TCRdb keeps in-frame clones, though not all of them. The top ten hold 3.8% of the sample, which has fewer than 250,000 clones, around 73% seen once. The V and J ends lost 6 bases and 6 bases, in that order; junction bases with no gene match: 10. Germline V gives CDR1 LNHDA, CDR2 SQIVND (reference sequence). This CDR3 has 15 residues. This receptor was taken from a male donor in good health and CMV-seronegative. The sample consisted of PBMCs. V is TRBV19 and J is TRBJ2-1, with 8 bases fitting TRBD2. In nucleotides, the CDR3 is TGTGCCAGTAGCCGTGGGGCGGGAGGACTCAATGAGCAGTTCTTC. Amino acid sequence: CASSRGAGGLNEQFF.